This T cell receptor (beta chain) was sequenced for a study of shared T cell receptors in the human thymus (dated by TCRdb to the early 2020s). Regarding the study in general: The study investigated the way shared, self-reactive T-cell receptor alpha chains are produced in the human thymus.

The library came from the immunoSEQ multiplex PCR assay. TCRdb provides this immuneACCESS table in a form limited to in-frame rearrangements. Some clones are lacking; in checked studies, under half of them reflect an unresolved V gene, and why the rest are absent is not known. The sample data list some 720,000 clones, and around 87% of these were observed just once. Together, the top ten hold about 0.01% of the sample. At the junction V is shortened by 6 bases and J by 6 bases; bases outside the gene matches: 12. The germline V gene encodes CDR1 MDHEN and CDR2 SYDVKM. The CDR3 goes from the cysteine to the phenylalanine over 16 residues. The retained sequence is limited to the CDR3, 48 bases, with the frame set at the first base. The count of this clone is one. Its binding antigen is unknown. No base-level quality is on record; no much larger clone is a single base apart. The sample was also reused in another study, on human thymus T cells. The second paper states: Donors were immunologically healthy infants undergoing open corrective cardiac surgery for congenital heart defects in Finland. Thymus tissue was obtained as surgical resects removed during corrective cardiac surgery. V and J gene segment usage appeared biased in both thymic and peripheral blood repertoires. The related research found that thymic TCR repertoires overlapped highly between unrelated individuals. The study used under 10 infant thymus samples plus four related peripheral blood samples to characterize TCR alpha and beta repertoires. Donor ages ranging from about 6 to 250 days were recorded, and six or seven male and a couple of female infants were included in the cohort. Thymocytes were mechanically released from the tissue and were stored as pellets of 10-30 million cells at -70 degrees C. A QIAsymphony instrument was used to extract genomic DNA from the frozen cell pellets. The immunoSEQ multiplex PCR assay was used to amplify the TCRB and TCRAD loci from a standardized amount of quality-controlled genomic DNA. Amplicons spanned the V(D)J region at a length sufficient to cover the CDR3 and identify V and J genes. The commercial immunoSEQ service was used to sequence amplicons on an Illumina platform. Primer bias and sequencing errors were corrected using previously described methods, and TCRAD and TCRB definitions followed the IMGT database. The repertoires were analysed using immunoSEQ Analyzer 3.0 and VDJTools for basic statistics, V/J segment usage, diversity estimates, rarefaction and pairwise overlap. Diversity was estimated with Chao1, ChaoE, Efron-Thisted, Shannon and inverse Simpson indices, and also on datasets down-sampled to the smallest sample. Repertoire overlap was determined by strict matching of CDR3 nucleotide sequence, V gene and J gene, and Jaccard-based multidimensional scaling clustering was applied. Thymus samples yielded on average roughly 790,000 unique TCRB clonotypes, compared with roughly 76,000 from blood samples.

What was sequenced was thymocytes. The chain joins TRBV28 to TRBJ2-7; the junction holds 12 bases that match TRBD1. The clonotype was recovered from a boy under two years old with a congenital heart defect. Donor details come from another sample of the same person, matched by shared clones. The CDR3: CASSPREGQGAAEQYF. The bases are TGTGCCAGCAGCCCTAGAGAGGGACAGGGGGCTGCCGAGCAGTACTTC. Here the CDR3 is joined to the reference TRBV28 and TRBJ2-7 genes, and the full variable domain is: DVKVTQSSRYLVKRTGEKVFLECVQDMDHENMFWYRQDPGLGLRLIYFSYDVKMKEKGDIPEGYSVSREKKERFSLILESASTNQTSMYLCASSPREGQGAAEQYFGPGTRLTVT.